This TCR beta chain was observed in a study of cytomegalovirus exposure and HLA in healthy donors. Findings and limits, study-wide: Per a later analysis, HLA-associated TCR beta chains showed more clonal expansion than other, equally common TCR beta chains.

In this sample, this clone turned up a few times. What it binds is not known. The CDR3 has 19 residues. With 60 Vbeta and 13 Jbeta primers, the PCR was carried out. Profiled with immunoSEQ multiplex PCR; TCRdb holds only in-frame clones, not every one. Of under 200,000 clones in the sample, more than 70% were seen once. Material for sequencing was PBMCs. This chain links TRBV12-1 with TRBJ2-7; TRBD2, the table's D call, lacks a check against the DNA. TRBV12-1 is marked as a pseudogene. The sequence was obtained from a woman aged 35 to 49 in good health and CMV-seropositive. CDR3 nucleotide sequence: TGTGCCAGCAGCTTTCTGCTGACTAGCGGGGAGGCATTGGACTACGAGCAGTACTTC. Protein product: CASSFLLTSGEALDYEQYF.